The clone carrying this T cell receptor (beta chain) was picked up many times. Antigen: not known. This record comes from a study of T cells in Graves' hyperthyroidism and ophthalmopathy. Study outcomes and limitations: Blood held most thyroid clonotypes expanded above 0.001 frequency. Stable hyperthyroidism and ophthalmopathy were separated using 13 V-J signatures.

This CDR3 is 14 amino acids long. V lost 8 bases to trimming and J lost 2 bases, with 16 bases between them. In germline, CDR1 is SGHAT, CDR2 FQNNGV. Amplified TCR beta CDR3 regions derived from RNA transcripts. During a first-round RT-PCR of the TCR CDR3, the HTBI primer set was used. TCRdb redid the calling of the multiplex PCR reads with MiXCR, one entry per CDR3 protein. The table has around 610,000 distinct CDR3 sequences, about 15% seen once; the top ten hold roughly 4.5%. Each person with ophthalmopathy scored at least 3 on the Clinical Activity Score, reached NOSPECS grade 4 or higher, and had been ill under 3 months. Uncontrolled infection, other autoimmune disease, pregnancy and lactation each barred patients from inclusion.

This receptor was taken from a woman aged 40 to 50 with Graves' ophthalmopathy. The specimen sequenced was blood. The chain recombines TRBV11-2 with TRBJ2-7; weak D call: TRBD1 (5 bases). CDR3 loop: CASSLQGQTYEQYF. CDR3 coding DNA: TGTGCCAGCTCCTTGCAGGGTCAAACCTACGAGCAGTACTTC.